The 2 T cell receptor beta chains below were found in one sample sequenced in a study of T cells after posttransplantation cyclophosphamide. Methotrexate plus calcineurin inhibitor accompanied controls' myeloablative marrow transplants; sampling was 1 year later. Profiling relied on immunoSEQ multiplex PCR, and the TCRdb table lists in-frame clones only, not all of them. The table has about 15,000 clones, less than 90% seen once. The sample was PBMCs, taken roughly 57 weeks after allogeneic stem cell transplant with calcineurin inhibitor and methotrexate. Every receptor here comes from a male patient in his late teens or twenties who received an allogeneic stem cell transplant from a related donor, was CMV-positive, and had no GVHD. These T cells may partly come from the graft donor.

The rearrangement links TRBV25-1 to TRBJ2-3, with 8 bases fitting TRBD2. The germline V gene encodes CDR1 MGHDK and CDR2 SYGVNS. CDR3 size: 16 residues. The trim removed 0 bases at V and 5 bases at J, leaving 7 bases unmatched. CDR3 nucleotides: TGTGCCAGCAGTGAATATTCCCGGGAGGGGAGAGATACGCAGTATTTT. It codes for CASSEYSREGRDTQYF.

The chain's CDR3 is CASSLIPRLYGYTF. CDR3 DNA: TGTGCCAGCAGTTTAATCCCTCGTCTCTATGGCTACACCTTC. The rearrangement uses TRBV28 and TRBJ1-2; D unclear. The length of the CDR3 is 14 residues. Germline-derived CDR1 and CDR2 are MDHEN and SYDVKM. The ends were cut back, 2 bases at V and 4 bases at J, with 11 bases in the middle.